This T cell receptor (beta chain) was documented in a study of T cell responses to AZD1222 COVID-19 vaccine. Libraries were prepared by immunoSEQ multiplex PCR; TCRdb keeps only in-frame clonotypes and omits some of them. This table has around 100,000 clones, around nine tenths appearing once. V was pared by 0 bases and J by 1 base, with 6 bases between. This CDR3 region has 14 residues. Per the germline V gene, CDR1 is LGHNA and CDR2 is YNFKEQ. The chain recombines TRBV4-2 with TRBJ2-5; D is unresolved. This sample comprised peripheral blood, obtained 28 days after the second dose of the MenACWY control vaccine. The TCR sequence derives from an adult who received the MenACWY meningococcal vaccine as a control. CDR3 in DNA: TGTGCCAGCAGCCAAGATGGTAGCCAAGAGACCCAGTACTTC. This encodes CASSQDGSQETQYF.